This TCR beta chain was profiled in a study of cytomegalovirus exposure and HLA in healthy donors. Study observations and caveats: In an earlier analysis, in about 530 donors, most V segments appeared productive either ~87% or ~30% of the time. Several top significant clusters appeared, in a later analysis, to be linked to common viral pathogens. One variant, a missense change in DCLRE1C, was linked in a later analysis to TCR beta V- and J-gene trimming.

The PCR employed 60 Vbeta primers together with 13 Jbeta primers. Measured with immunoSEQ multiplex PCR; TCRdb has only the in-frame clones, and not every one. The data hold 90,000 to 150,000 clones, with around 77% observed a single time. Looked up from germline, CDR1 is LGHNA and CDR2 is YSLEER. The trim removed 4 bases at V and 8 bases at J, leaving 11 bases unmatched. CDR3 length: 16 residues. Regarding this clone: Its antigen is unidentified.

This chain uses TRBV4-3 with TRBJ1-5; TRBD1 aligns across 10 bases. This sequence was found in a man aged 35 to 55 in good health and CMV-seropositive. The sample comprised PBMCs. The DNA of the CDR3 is TGCGCCAGCAGCCCACACCGACAGGGGGCTGAAAAGCCCCAGCATTTT. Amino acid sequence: CASSPHRQGAEKPQHF.